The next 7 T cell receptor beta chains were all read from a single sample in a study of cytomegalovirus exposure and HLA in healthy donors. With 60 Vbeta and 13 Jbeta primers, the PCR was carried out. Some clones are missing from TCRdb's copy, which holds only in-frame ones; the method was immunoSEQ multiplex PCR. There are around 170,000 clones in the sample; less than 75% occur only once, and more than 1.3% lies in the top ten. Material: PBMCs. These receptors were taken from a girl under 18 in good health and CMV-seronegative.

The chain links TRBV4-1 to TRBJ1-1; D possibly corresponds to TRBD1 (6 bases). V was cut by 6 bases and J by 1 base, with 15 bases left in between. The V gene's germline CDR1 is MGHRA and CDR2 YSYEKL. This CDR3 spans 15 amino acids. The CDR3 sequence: CASSHTSTGNTEAFF. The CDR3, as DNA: TGCGCCAGCAGTCACACCTCGACAGGGAACACTGAAGCTTTCTTT.

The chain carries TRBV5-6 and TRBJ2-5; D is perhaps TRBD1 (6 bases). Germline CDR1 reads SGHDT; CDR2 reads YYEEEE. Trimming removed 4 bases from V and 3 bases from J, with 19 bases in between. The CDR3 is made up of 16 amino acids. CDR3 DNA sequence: TGTGCCAGCAGCGAGACCGGGACAAGGGACGAAGAGACCCAGTACTTC. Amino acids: CASSETGTRDEETQYF.

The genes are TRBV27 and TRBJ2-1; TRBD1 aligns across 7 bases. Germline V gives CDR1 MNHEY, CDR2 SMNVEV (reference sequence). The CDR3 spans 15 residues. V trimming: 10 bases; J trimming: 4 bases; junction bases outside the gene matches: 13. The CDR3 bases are TGTGCCACCCAGCAAAGGACAGGAACATACAATGAGCAGTTCTTC. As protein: CATQQRTGTYNEQFF.

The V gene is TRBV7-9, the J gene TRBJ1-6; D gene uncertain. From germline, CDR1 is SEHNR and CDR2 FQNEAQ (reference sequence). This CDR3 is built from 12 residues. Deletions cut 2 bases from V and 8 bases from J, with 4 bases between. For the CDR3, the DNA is TGTGCCAGCAGCTTACAGGATTCACCCCTCCACTTT. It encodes CASSLQDSPLHF.

The CDR3: CASSPGGQALIRYEQYF. The CDR3 DNA is TGTGCCAGCAGCCCCGGGGGGCAGGCCCTAATCCGCTACGAGCAGTACTTC. V gene TRBV7-8 combines with J gene TRBJ2-7, with D possibly matching TRBD2 (7 bases). The CDR3 covers 17 residues. V lost 5 bases and J lost 3, with 23 bases in between. Germline V gene lookup returns CDR1 SGHVS and CDR2 FQNEAQ. Supplemented by reference TRBV7-8 and TRBJ2-7, the full variable domain reads GAGVSQSPRYKVAKRGQDVALRCDPISGHVSLFWYQQALGQGPEFLTYFQNEAQLDKSGLPSDRFFAERPEGSVSTLKIQRTQQEDSAVYLCASSPGGQALIRYEQYFGPGTRLTVT.

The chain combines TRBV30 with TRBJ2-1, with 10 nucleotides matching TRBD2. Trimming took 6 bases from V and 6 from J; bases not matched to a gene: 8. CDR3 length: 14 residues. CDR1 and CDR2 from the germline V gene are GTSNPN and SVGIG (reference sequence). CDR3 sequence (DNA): TGTGCCTGTCCCAAGCGGGGGGGGCTCAATGAGCAGTTCTTC. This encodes CACPKRGGLNEQFF.

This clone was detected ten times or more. The CDR3 spells CASSEEAGGPETQYF. The CDR3 coding sequence is TGTGCCAGCAGTGAAGAAGCGGGGGGGCCAGAGACCCAGTACTTC. The V gene is TRBV6-1, the J gene TRBJ2-5, with 10 bases that match TRBD2. The trim removed 1 base at V and 4 bases at J, leaving 3 bases unmatched. The germline CDR1 and CDR2 sequences are MNHNS and SASEGT. The CDR3 sequence is 15 residues long.